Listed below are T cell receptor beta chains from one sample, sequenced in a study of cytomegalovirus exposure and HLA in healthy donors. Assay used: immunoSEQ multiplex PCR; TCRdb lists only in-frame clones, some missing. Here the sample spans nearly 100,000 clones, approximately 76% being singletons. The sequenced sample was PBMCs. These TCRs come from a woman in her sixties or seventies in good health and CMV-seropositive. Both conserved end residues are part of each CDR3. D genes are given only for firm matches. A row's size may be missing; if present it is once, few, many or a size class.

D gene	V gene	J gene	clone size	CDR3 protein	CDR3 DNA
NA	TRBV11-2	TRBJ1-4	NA	CASRRWGQGATNEKLFF	TGTGCCAGCAGAAGGTGGGGGCAGGGTGCAACTAATGAAAAACTGTTTTTT
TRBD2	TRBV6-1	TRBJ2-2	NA	CASTQAGMYTGELFF	TGTGCCAGCACCCAAGCGGGAATGTACACCGGGGAGCTGTTTTTT
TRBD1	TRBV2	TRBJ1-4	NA	CASLQGVVEKLFF	TGTGCCAGCTTACAGGGGGTTGTCGAAAAACTGTTTTTT
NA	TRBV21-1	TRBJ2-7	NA	CASSKRGRTGSLHSSYEQYF	TGTGCCAGCAGCAAAAGGGGGAGGACAGGGTCATTGCACAGCTCCTACGAGCAGTACTTC
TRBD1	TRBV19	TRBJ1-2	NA	CASKSQGATLYGYTF	TGTGCCAGCAAATCCCAGGGGGCCACGCTCTATGGCTACACCTTC
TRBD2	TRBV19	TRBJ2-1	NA	CASRRLTSGRQRDEQFF	TGTGCCAGTCGGCGATTGACTAGCGGGAGGCAGAGAGATGAGCAGTTCTTC
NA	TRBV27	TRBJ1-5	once	CASSLSGSTKQPQHF	TGTGCCAGCAGTTTATCGGGTTCGACAAAGCAGCCCCAGCATTTT
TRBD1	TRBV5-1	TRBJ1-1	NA	CASSPNPGQAEAFF	TGCGCCAGCAGCCCAAACCCGGGACAGGCCGAAGCTTTCTTT
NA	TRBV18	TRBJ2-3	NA	CASSPPARAQYTQYF	TGTGCCAGCTCACCACCAGCGCGGGCACAGTATACGCAGTATTTT
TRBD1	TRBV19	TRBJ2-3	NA	CASRQGSTDTQYF	TGTGCCAGTAGACAGGGGTCCACAGATACGCAGTATTTT
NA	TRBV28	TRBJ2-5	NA	CASSLSGFQETQYF	TGTGCCAGCAGTTTATCCGGGTTCCAAGAGACCCAGTACTTC
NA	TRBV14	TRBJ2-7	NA	CAGSQGWQYYEQYF	TGTGCCGGCAGCCAAGGGTGGCAGTACTACGAGCAGTACTTC
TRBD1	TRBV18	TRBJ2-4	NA	CASSPSQTGIANIQYF	TGTGCCAGCTCACCCAGCCAGACAGGGATTGCCAACATTCAGTACTTC
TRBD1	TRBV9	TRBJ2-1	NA	CASSDSQGANEQFF	TGTGCCAGCAGCGACAGCCAGGGGGCAAATGAGCAGTTCTTC
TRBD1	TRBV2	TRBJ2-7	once	CASGTTRDRSSYEQYF	TGTGCCAGCGGAACAACCCGGGACAGAAGCTCCTACGAGCAGTACTTC
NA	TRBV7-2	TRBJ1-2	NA	CASSPAGTKHGYTF	TGTGCCAGCAGCCCCGCCGGGACAAAGCATGGCTACACCTTC
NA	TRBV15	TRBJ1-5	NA	CATSRAGGGGIQPQHF	TGTGCCACCAGCAGAGCCGGCGGCGGGGGAATTCAGCCCCAGCATTTT
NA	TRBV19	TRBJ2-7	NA	CASSFPGYEQYF	TGTGCCAGTAGTTTTCCAGGCTACGAGCAGTACTTC
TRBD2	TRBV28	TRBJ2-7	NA	CASSLGSGRNEQYF	TGTGCCAGCAGTTTGGGTAGCGGGAGGAACGAGCAGTACTTC
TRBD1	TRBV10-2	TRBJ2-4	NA	CASSDVGTGGIGVLAKNIQYF	TGCGCCAGCAGTGATGTCGGGACAGGGGGTATTGGGGTTCTGGCCAAAAACATTCAGTACTTC
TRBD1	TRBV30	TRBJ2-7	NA	CAWNKQGVVGEQYF	TGTGCCTGGAACAAACAGGGGGTGGTTGGCGAGCAGTACTTC
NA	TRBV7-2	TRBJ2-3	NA	CASSPRVASTDTQYF	TGTGCCAGCAGCCCCAGGGTTGCTAGCACAGATACGCAGTATTTT
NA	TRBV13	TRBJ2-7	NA	CASSLRGNSYEQYF	TGTGCCAGCAGCTTACGGGGGAACTCCTACGAGCAGTACTTC
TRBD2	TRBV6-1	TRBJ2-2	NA	CASSERASGNTGELFF	TGTGCCAGCAGTGAACGAGCTAGCGGCAACACCGGGGAGCTGTTTTTT
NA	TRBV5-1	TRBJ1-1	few	CASSLTLNTEAFF	TGCGCCAGCAGCTTGACTCTGAACACTGAAGCTTTCTTT
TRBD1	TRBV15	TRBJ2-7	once	CATSRDQGVYEQYF	TGTGCCACCAGCAGAGATCAGGGGGTCTACGAGCAGTACTTC
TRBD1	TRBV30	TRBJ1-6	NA	CAWSVTQGASPLHF	TGTGCCTGGAGTGTAACCCAGGGGGCTTCACCCCTCCACTTT
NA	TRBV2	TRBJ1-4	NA	CASSWTVGEKLFF	TGTGCCAGCTCCTGGACAGTCGGTGAAAAACTGTTTTTT
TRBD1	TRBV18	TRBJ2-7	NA	CASSLGTGRNEQYF	TGTGCCAGCTCACTCGGGACAGGGCGCAACGAGCAGTACTTC
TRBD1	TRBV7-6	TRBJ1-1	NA	CASSTPGGPNTEAFF	TGTGCCAGCAGCACCCCAGGGGGCCCTAACACTGAAGCTTTCTTT
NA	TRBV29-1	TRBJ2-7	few	CSAGDTYYEQYF	TGCAGCGCTGGGGACACCTACTACGAGCAGTACTTC
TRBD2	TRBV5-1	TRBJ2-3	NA	CASGIAGEDTQYF	TGCGCCAGCGGCATAGCGGGAGAAGATACGCAGTATTTT
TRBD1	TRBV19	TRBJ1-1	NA	CASNPQGVETEAFF	TGTGCCAGTAACCCACAGGGGGTGGAAACTGAAGCTTTCTTT
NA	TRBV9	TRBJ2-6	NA	CASREGAARSGANVLTF	TGTGCCAGCAGGGAGGGGGCGGCAAGATCTGGGGCCAACGTCCTGACTTTC
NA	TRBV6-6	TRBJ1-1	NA	CASINRAGVGTEAFF	TGTGCCAGCATTAACCGGGCGGGAGTTGGTACTGAAGCTTTCTTT
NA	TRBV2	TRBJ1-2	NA	CASSGGQRARYGYTF	TGTGCCAGCAGTGGGGGACAACGGGCAAGGTATGGCTACACCTTC
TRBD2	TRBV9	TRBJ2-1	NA	CASSALVLAGGSYNEQFF	TGTGCCAGCAGCGCCCTCGTTCTAGCGGGAGGATCCTACAATGAGCAGTTCTTC
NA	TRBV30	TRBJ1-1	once	CAWSVGENTEAFF	TGTGCCTGGAGTGTAGGGGAGAACACTGAAGCTTTCTTT
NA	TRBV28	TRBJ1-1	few	CASSLGTLLWNTEAFF	TGTGCCAGCAGTTTGGGCACCCTCCTGTGGAACACTGAAGCTTTCTTT